Presented here are 19 T cell receptor beta chains from one specimen sequenced in a study of T cell repertoires in cytomegalovirus infection. These receptors lack a known antigen. Via MiXCR, TCRdb re-called the reads, giving one row per CDR3 protein. This sample carries 830,000 or so distinct CDR3 sequences, approximately 32% of them seen once, and the ten largest clones take around 11%. The input for sequencing was cultured CD8+ T cells from PBMCs, taken from culture after CMV antigen stimulation. The receptors stem from a human donor in good health (CMV status not recorded). Some clones in this sample may be carry-over from other donors' samples.

This sequence joins TRBV7-8 and TRBJ2-2; D is ambiguous. Trimming removed 10 bases from V and 3 bases from J, with 6 bases in between. Germline lookup yields CDR1 SGHVS and CDR2 FQNEAQ. This CDR3 spans 11 amino acids. The CDR3 DNA reads as TGTGCCATCTGGGACACCGGGGAGCTGTTTTTT. Protein: CAIWDTGELFF. Full variable domain (outside the CDR3, taken from reference TRBV7-8 and TRBJ2-2): GAGVSQSPRYKVAKRGQDVALRCDPISGHVSLFWYQQALGQGPEFLTYFQNEAQLDKSGLPSDRFFAERPEGSVSTLKIQRTQQEDSAVYLCAIWDTGELFFGEGSRLTVL.

At least ten counts were recorded for this clonotype. The chain carries TRBV6-1 and TRBJ1-1; D not resolved. From germline, CDR1 is MNHNS and CDR2 SASEGT. The germline V and J ends were trimmed by 3 bases and 8 bases, with 7 bases remaining between them. This CDR3 has 11 residues. The CDR3 region has the DNA TGTGCCAGCAGTGAGGTAACCGAAGCTTTCTTT. Translating it yields CASSEVTEAFF.

CDR3 nucleotide sequence: TGTGCCAGCTCCACCTCCCGGGACAGGGGGCGCGCGGGCTATGGCTACACCTTC. Translation: CASSTSRDRGRAGYGYTF. V gene TRBV12-3 or TRBV12-4 combines with J gene TRBJ1-2, with 12 positions matching TRBD1. After removal of 8 bases from V and 4 bases from J, the junction contained 17 bases not matched to a gene. This CDR3 contains 18 residues.

This clonotype was observed a handful of times. The chain has TRBV10-1 and TRBJ2-6; possible D gene TRBD2, 5 bases. V was shortened by 11 bases and J by 3 bases, with 17 bases between the two germline ends. This CDR3 has 15 amino acids. Germline assignment: CDR1 WNHNN and CDR2 SYGVQD (reference sequence). This CDR3 reads CAVHGEEGGANVLTF. CDR3 DNA sequence: TGCGCCGTACACGGGGAAGAAGGTGGGGCCAACGTCCTGACTTTC.

In this sample, this clonotype turned up a few times. This sequence joins TRBV7-6 and TRBJ1-1; 7 bases match TRBD1. The J segment lost 3 bases and the V segment lost 5 bases, leaving 9 bases of the junction unmatched. The germline V gene encodes CDR1 SGHVS and CDR2 FNYEAQ. The CDR3 contains 15 residues. This CDR3 is CASSPGQRGDTEAFF. DNA of the CDR3: TGTGCCAGCAGCCCGGGACAGCGGGGGGACACTGAAGCTTTCTTT.

The chain couples TRBV15 to TRBJ2-7, with 10 bases that match TRBD1. V dropped 3 bases and J dropped 6; count of bases not matched to a gene: 8. The CDR3 totals 15 residues. Germline V CDR1 and CDR2: LNHNV, YYDKDF (reference sequence). The CDR3 region has the DNA TGTGCCACCAGCAGTAATCCGGGACAGGGGACCGAGCAGTACTTC. Amino acid sequence: CATSSNPGQGTEQYF.

CDR3 DNA sequence: TGTGCCAGCAGCGTAGGAATTTTCGGGGCCAACGTCCTGACTTTC. Translation: CASSVGIFGANVLTF. V usage is TRBV9 and J usage is TRBJ2-6; no clear D. Trimming cost V 0 bases and J 4 bases, with 8 bases left between them. This CDR3 spans 15 amino acids. The germline gives CDR1 SGDLS, CDR2 YYNGEE.

With regard to this clonotype: An end of the junction does not agree with germline; a read error may underlie this. The chain couples TRBV27 to TRBJ2-3, with 11 bases identical to TRBD2. Germline values: CDR1 MNHEY, CDR2 SMNVEV (reference sequence). The CDR3 runs to 17 residues. Written as DNA, the CDR3 is TGTGCCAACAGTCCGCTACTAGCGGGGGAGAACACAGATACGCAGTATTTT. It codes for CANSPLLAGENTDTQYF.

The gene calls are TRBV6-2 or TRBV6-3 and TRBJ1-6; 9 bases align to TRBD1. This CDR3 region has 15 residues. The V gene end was trimmed by 2 bases and the J gene end by 5 bases; junction bases not matched to a gene: 1. CDR1 and CDR2 (germline): MNHEY, SVGEGT. CDR3 nucleotides: TGTGCCAGCAGTTACGGGGACAGGGATAATTCACCCCTCCACTTT. Protein product: CASSYGDRDNSPLHF.

The sample holds a few counts of this clonotype. CDR3 DNA sequence: TGTGCCAGCAGTGTCCGGGTCTCTGAAGCTTTCTTT. Its protein product is CASSVRVSEAFF. The chain employs TRBV12-3 or TRBV12-4 and TRBJ1-1, with D hard to call. The CDR3 runs to 12 residues. The germline V and J ends were trimmed by 5 bases and 6 bases, with 10 bases remaining between them.

This sequence joins TRBV4-2 and TRBJ1-1; D is unclear. V was cut by 0 bases and J by 1 base, with 9 bases left in between. The germline V gene has CDR1 LGHNA and CDR2 YNFKEQ. The CDR3 contains 15 residues. As DNA, the CDR3 is TGTGCCAGCAGCCAAGATGTTACCGCGAACACTGAAGCTTTCTTT. As protein: CASSQDVTANTEAFF.

This chain joins TRBV19 and TRBJ1-1; possible D gene TRBD1, 6 bases. CDR1 is LNHDA and CDR2 is SQIVND in the germline V gene (reference sequence). This CDR3 has 16 residues. The V end lost 0 bases, the J end lost 7 bases, and 18 bases lay between the germline ends. The CDR3 nucleotides are TGTGCCAGTAGTATAGAGCCGACAGGCGTAATCCATGAAGCTTTCTTT. This encodes CASSIEPTGVIHEAFF.

The gene calls are TRBV5-6 and TRBJ1-3; D possibly corresponds to TRBD1 (5 bases). This CDR3 contains 15 residues. CDR1 is SGHDT and CDR2 is YYEEEE in the germline V gene. V was clipped by 3 bases and J by 1 base, with 11 bases between them. The CDR3 DNA reads as TGTGCCAGCAGCTCCTACCCAGGGTCTGGAAACACCATATATTTT. The encoded protein is CASSSYPGSGNTIYF.

The gene calls are TRBV7-6 and TRBJ1-1, with no clear D. CDR1 SGHVS and CDR2 FNYEAQ come from the germline V gene. V shed 6 bases and J shed 11 bases, with 13 bases lying between them. This CDR3 is 11 amino acids long. CDR3 bases: TGTGCCAGCAGGCCCGGGTTTGGTGCTTTCTTT. Amino acids: CASRPGFGAFF.

This clonotype has a handful of counts. V and J are TRBV27 and TRBJ2-7; D tentatively fits TRBD1 or TRBD2 (5 bases each). Germline CDR1 reads MNHEY; CDR2 reads SMNVEV (reference sequence). The ends were cut back, 7 bases at V and 0 bases at J, with 16 bases in the middle. This CDR3 is built from 15 residues. CDR3: CASNPGWGSSYEQYF. CDR3 coding DNA: TGTGCCAGCAACCCGGGGTGGGGCAGCTCCTACGAGCAGTACTTC.

Concerning this clonotype itself: One end of the junction is discordant with germline, which a read error may explain. The gene calls are TRBV7-8 and TRBJ1-5, with TRBD1 matching over 7 bases. This CDR3 contains 16 residues. Germline V lookup: CDR1 SGHVS, CDR2 FQNEAQ. The CDR3 spells CASSLGGQAMVQHQHF. In DNA form, the CDR3 reads TGTGCCAGCAGCTTAGGAGGACAGGCCATGGTTCAGCACCAGCATTTT.

The chain is built from TRBV6-2 or TRBV6-3 and TRBJ1-1, with D maybe TRBD1 (5 bases). This CDR3 has 11 residues. V was trimmed by 7 bases and J by 6 bases, leaving 9 bases between them. Germline V CDR1 and CDR2: MNHEY, SVGEGT. CDR3: CASIGTSEAFF. CDR3 bases: TGTGCCAGCATCGGGACTTCTGAAGCTTTCTTT.

J is TRBJ2-7 and V is TRBV6-1; D remains unclear. This CDR3 comprises 12 residues. Germline V gene data show CDR1 as MNHNS and CDR2 as SASEGT. Trimming removed 2 bases at V and 5 bases at J, with 7 bases between. CDR3: CASSEMGNEQYV. The CDR3 DNA reads as TGTGCCAGCAGTGAAATGGGGAACGAGCAGTACGTC.

The CDR3 reads CASSLIFGLAGDQETQYF. The DNA for the CDR3 is TGTGCCAGCAGCTTAATATTTGGGCTAGCGGGGGATCAAGAGACCCAGTACTTC. V and J are TRBV7-6 and TRBJ2-5; 10 nucleotides line up with TRBD2. There are 18 residues in the CDR3. Trimming cost V 2 bases and J 2 bases; bases outside gene matches: 11. Germline assignment: CDR1 SGHVS and CDR2 FNYEAQ.